This T cell receptor beta chain was sequenced for a study of blood T cell repertoires in COVID-19 (dated by TCRdb to the early 2020s). Looking at the study overall: Collaborator samples came from the United States, Italy and Spain and covered acute and convalescent phases of COVID-19. The prospective study material was composed of cDNA or gDNA derived from T cells, B-cell-depleted T cells, or PBMCs. The dataset comprised deeply sampled blood TCRbeta repertoires from subjects exposed to, actively infected with, or recovered from COVID-19. The repertoires were released in a freely available public database meant as a resource for research on the immune response to SARS-CoV-2. Samples came from the ongoing ImmuneRACE study (first 160 participants) plus 1,254 subjects from 6 global collaborators. Nearly every sample came with metadata listing a de-identified subject ID, COVID-19 status, age in years and sex. HLA class I and class II types, where available, came from metadata supplied by the sample provider rather than from assay-based typing.

From the germline V gene (reference sequence), CDR1 is MNHEY and CDR2 is SMNVEV. Relative to germline, V is 5 bases shorter and J is 5 bases shorter, with 15 bases between their ends. Counted from cysteine to phenylalanine, this CDR3 has 14 amino acids. Only the CDR3 part of the read is kept: 42 bases, read in frame from the first base. Broader findings and caveats from the paper: The amount of clinical and demographic metadata varied by source and participant and was provided uncurated.

In the case of this clone: No antigen is known for it. No base qualities exist here, and no much larger clone lies one base off it.

The collaborating institutions used their own protocols to collect whole blood in K2EDTA tubes. For TCRbeta analysis, collaborator samples were shipped as frozen whole blood, as isolated PBMCs, or as DNA extracted from either sample type. TCRbeta CDR3 regions were amplified from genomic DNA by means of the immunoSEQ Assay, a bias-controlled multiplex PCR. Per the source publication's procedure: The number of nucleated cells in each sample was estimated from the amplification of reference gene primers within the assay. To quantify the absolute abundance of each unique TCRbeta CDR3 rearrangement, sequence reads were collapsed and filtered. For each sample, productive Simpson clonality was calculated as the square root of Simpson's diversity index across productive rearrangements. TCRdb obtained this table from immuneACCESS and retained in-frame rearrangements with V and J assigned. These tables miss some clones; where compared with another copy, unresolved V genes account for less than half of the shortfall, and the remainder is unexplained. V, J and clone size were drawn from that table, and D and trimming were deduced from the DNA. This sample lists roughly 200,000 clones; around nine tenths were detected once. The ten largest clones add up to under 2% of the sample.

The source of this sequence is a man younger than 30 with active or convalescent COVID-19. Sequencing was carried out using peripheral blood. Recombination joined TRBV27 with TRBJ2-5; the D segment could be TRBD2, given 6 matching bases. The CDR3 protein is CASSPSVGRETQYF. In nucleotide form, the sequence is TGTGCCAGCAGTCCTAGCGTGGGCCGGGAGACCCAGTACTTC.